These T cell receptor beta chains were read from a single sample in a study of technical replicates of blood from a few donors. Only in-frame clones appear in the TCRdb table, and some are missing; sequencing was by immunoSEQ multiplex PCR. Of about 69,000 clones listed, about 87% are singletons. The source material was PBMCs. All receptors derive from a human donor in good health. Some clones in this sample may be carry-over from other donors' samples. Both conserved end residues are part of each CDR3. Each record gives: CDR3 DNA, CDR3 protein, CDR3 length, D gene, J gene, clone size, V gene. A D gene is named only where the DNA matches it firmly. Clone sizes are given selectively: once, few, many, or a class where the clone is expanded.

TGTGCCAGCAGCCCCAAGGGGGGACAGGGGGGGCAGTACTTC CASSPKGGQGGQYF 14 TRBD1 TRBJ2-7 . TRBV7-2
TGTGCCAGCAGCTTAGTGGGACAGGGGGCCACTGAAGCTTTCTTT CASSLVGQGATEAFF 15 TRBD1 TRBJ1-1 . TRBV7-6
TGCGCCAGCAGCGTCAGTCGGGTGGGGAACACTGAAGCTTTCTTT CASSVSRVGNTEAFF 15 . TRBJ1-1 once TRBV5-1
TGTGCCAGCAGTTCAAGATTCCAGGGGCTAAATGGCTACACCTTC CASSSRFQGLNGYTF 15 . TRBJ1-2 . TRBV27
TGTGCCAGCAGTTACTCTGGACAGGGGGCCTCCTACGAGCAGTACTTC CASSYSGQGASYEQYF 16 TRBD1 TRBJ2-7 . TRBV6-6
TGCGCCAGCAGCCCCCGTGTTCAGGGGAGCCAAAACATTCAGTACTTC CASSPRVQGSQNIQYF 16 . TRBJ2-4 . TRBV4-3
TGTGCCATCAGTGGTACCGGGACAGGGGGCGCCTACAATGAGCAGTTCTTC CAISGTGTGGAYNEQFF 17 TRBD1 TRBJ2-1 . TRBV10-3
TGCGCCAGCAGCTTGGCCGGGGTCGGTAGCTATGGCTACACCTTC CASSLAGVGSYGYTF 15 . TRBJ1-2 . TRBV5-1
TGTGCCAGCAGTTTAACCAGGGCCGACTACGAGCAGTACTTC CASSLTRADYEQYF 14 . TRBJ2-7 . TRBV6-1
TGTGCCAGCAGCTTAGCCTCTGCGGGGGGGCAATACGAGCAGTACTTC CASSLASAGGQYEQYF 16 TRBD2 TRBJ2-7 . TRBV11-3
TGTGCCGCGGGTACGACCCCGAGCCGAAATGAAAAACTGTTTTTT CAAGTTPSRNEKLFF 15 . TRBJ1-4 . TRBV6-1
TGCAGCGCCCGACAGGGGGCGAGTTACGAGCAGTACTTC CSARQGASYEQYF 13 TRBD1 TRBJ2-7 . TRBV29-1
TGCAGCGCGACAGGGCCGGGCAATCAGCCCCAGCATTTT CSATGPGNQPQHF 13 TRBD1 TRBJ1-5 . TRBV29-1
TGTGCCAGCAGCTTGGGCAGCGATCAGCCCCAGCATTTT CASSLGSDQPQHF 13 . TRBJ1-5 . TRBV5-4
TGTGCCAGCAGCCCAGTGAGGGATTCTGGAAACACCATATATTTT CASSPVRDSGNTIYF 15 . TRBJ1-3 . TRBV7-9
TGTGCCAGCAGTTACGTCCGAGGCAATCAGCCCCAGCATTTT CASSYVRGNQPQHF 14 . TRBJ1-5 . TRBV6-5
TGTGCCAGCAGCTTAGGGCCAGTACACTCTGGGGCCAACGTCCTGACTTTC CASSLGPVHSGANVLTF 17 . TRBJ2-6 . TRBV7-6
TGTGCCAGCAGCTTCGAGAGGGTTCTTTCCAATGAGCAGTTCTTC CASSFERVLSNEQFF 15 . TRBJ2-1 . TRBV11-2
TGCGCCAGCAGGGCCCAGCCTAGCGGATCTAGCACAGATACGCAGTATTTT CASRAQPSGSSTDTQYF 17 TRBD2 TRBJ2-3 . TRBV4-3
TGTGCCAGCAGCCTAGCGGGGGGGCAAGAGACCCAGTACTTC CASSLAGGQETQYF 14 TRBD2 TRBJ2-5 . TRBV7-3
TGTGCCAGCAGTTTATTTGGCGGGGGCGGTTCGGGGGGAAACACCATATATTTT CASSLFGGGGSGGNTIYF 18 . TRBJ1-3 once TRBV27
TGTGCCAGCAGTTACTCGGCAGGATCCGAGACCCAGTACTTC CASSYSAGSETQYF 14 . TRBJ2-5 . TRBV6-5
TGTGCCAGCAGCTTCGGGTGGACAGGGGAGAATGGCTACACCTTC CASSFGWTGENGYTF 15 TRBD1 TRBJ1-2 . TRBV5-5
TGTGCCTGGAGTACCGGGAACTATGGCTACACCTTC CAWSTGNYGYTF 12 . TRBJ1-2 . TRBV30
TGCAGCGGTGGGACTAGCGGGACGTATACGCAGTATTTT CSGGTSGTYTQYF 13 TRBD2 TRBJ2-3 . TRBV29-1
TGTGCCTGGAGAGGACAGTATAGCAATCAGCCCCAGCATTTT CAWRGQYSNQPQHF 14 . TRBJ1-5 . TRBV30
TGTGCCAGTAGTGTGACAGGGCGGGAACAGCCCCAGCATTTT CASSVTGREQPQHF 14 TRBD1 TRBJ1-5 . TRBV19
TGCGCCAGCAGCCACCTCGGGAGGTCAAACTACAATGAGCAGTTCTTC CASSHLGRSNYNEQFF 16 TRBD2 TRBJ2-1 . TRBV4-3
TGTGCCAGCAGATTTGTGACCGGGACAACTGAAGCTTTCTTT CASRFVTGTTEAFF 14 . TRBJ1-1 . TRBV6-6
TGTGCCAGCAGCTTTCCGGGATTTGACACCGGGGAGCTGTTTTTT CASSFPGFDTGELFF 15 . TRBJ2-2 . TRBV5-4
TGTGCCAGCTCCCGTATGTCGGGGACTCATCAGCCCCAGCATTTT CASSRMSGTHQPQHF 15 . TRBJ1-5 . TRBV18
TGTGCCAGCAGCGTCGGGGGGGCGGATACGCAGTATTTT CASSVGGADTQYF 13 TRBD2 TRBJ2-3 . TRBV13
TGTGCCCATTCAGGGGGAATGGGGAATTCACCCCTCCACTTT CAHSGGMGNSPLHF 14 TRBD1 TRBJ1-6 few TRBV30
TGTGCCAGCAGCCGGGACAGGGTCCCATTGGGCTACACCTTC CASSRDRVPLGYTF 14 TRBD1 TRBJ1-2 . TRBV5-5
TGTGCCAGCAGCCCAGGGTACCAGGGGCCCTACGAGCAGTACTTC CASSPGYQGPYEQYF 15 . TRBJ2-7 . TRBV7-6
TGTGCCAGCTCACCACCCGGTAATGAAAAACTGTTTTTT CASSPPGNEKLFF 13 . TRBJ1-4 . TRBV18
TGTGCCAGCAGCTTTAGCGGGGGGGCTGATGAGCAGTACTTC CASSFSGGADEQYF 14 TRBD2 TRBJ2-7 . TRBV7-9
TGTGCCACCTCCGACCGGGACAGGGGGCATGAGCAGTACTTC CATSDRDRGHEQYF 14 TRBD1 TRBJ2-7 . TRBV4-2
TGTGCCAGCAGCTTTGGCGGTCATAGCACAGATACGCAGTATTTT CASSFGGHSTDTQYF 15 . TRBJ2-3 . TRBV7-3
TGTGCCAGCAGCTTAGGAAGGGGGACAGGGCAGAGGGAGCAGTACTTC CASSLGRGTGQREQYF 16 TRBD1 TRBJ2-7 . TRBV7-2
TGTGCCAGCAGTCGTGGGGCAGCTGAAGCTTTCTTT CASSRGAAEAFF 12 . TRBJ1-1 . TRBV27
TGTGCCAGCAGCTTCCAGACAGGGGGTATCACTGAAGCTTTCTTT CASSFQTGGITEAFF 15 TRBD1 TRBJ1-1 . TRBV7-2
TGTGCCAGCAGTCAAAGGGAGGGGAACACTGAAGCTTTCTTT CASSQREGNTEAFF 14 . TRBJ1-1 . TRBV7-9
TGTGCCAGCAGTTACTGGGGGACTAGCAAAAACTACGAGCAGTACTTC CASSYWGTSKNYEQYF 16 TRBD2 TRBJ2-7 . TRBV6-5
TGTGCCAGCAGTGATCGGGGGACAGGCTCCTACGAGCAGTACTTC CASSDRGTGSYEQYF 15 TRBD1 TRBJ2-7 . TRBV2
TGTGCCAGCAGTCTCAGTGGTAGCGGGGGGGGAGAGACCCAGTACTTC CASSLSGSGGGETQYF 16 TRBD2 TRBJ2-5 . TRBV27